Below, 19 T cell receptor beta chains from the same sample are listed, as sequenced in a study of blood T cell repertoires in COVID-19. Clones were read by immunoSEQ multiplex PCR, and TCRdb kept only the in-frame ones, dropping some. The sample lists almost 70,000 clones; roughly nine tenths were seen once. What was sequenced was peripheral blood. Every receptor here comes from a woman aged 45 to 65 with active COVID-19.

This chain uses TRBV9 with TRBJ2-2, with D maybe TRBD1 (6 bases). The V gene lost 0 bases and the J gene lost 5 bases, with 11 bases spanning the gap. Germline lookup yields CDR1 SGDLS and CDR2 YYNGEE. The CDR3 is 15 amino acids. The CDR3 DNA is TGTGCCAGCAGCGTAGTGGGGGCAGGGACCGGGGAGCTGTTTTTT. Protein sequence: CASSVVGAGTGELFF.

The rearrangement links TRBV19 to TRBJ1-1; D not resolved. The CDR3 spans 13 residues. Germline V gives CDR1 LNHDA, CDR2 SQIVND (reference sequence). V lost 6 bases to trimming and J lost 1 base, with 9 bases between them. The CDR3 coding sequence is TGTGCCAGTAGCCCGGGGAGGAACACTGAAGCTTTCTTT. Its protein product is CASSPGRNTEAFF.

The rearrangement links TRBV11-2 to TRBJ2-5; D not resolved. In germline, CDR1 is SGHAT, CDR2 FQNNGV. CDR3 length equals 16 residues. The V gene lost 4 bases and the J gene lost 5 bases, with 20 bases spanning the gap. The DNA for the CDR3 is TGTGCCAGCAGCTCCCGCTATCCGGCGAACGGGGAGACCCAGTACTTC. It is translated as CASSSRYPANGETQYF.

This rearrangement joins TRBV4-2 to TRBJ2-3; TRBD2 might be the D (5 bases). The CDR3 extends over 15 amino acids. Germline V gives CDR1 LGHNA, CDR2 YNFKEQ. V dropped 3 bases and J dropped 4 bases, with 14 bases sitting between them. Here the CDR3 DNA reads TGTGCCAGCAGCCACTTTAGCGAGATCTCAGATACGCAGTATTTT. It is translated as CASSHFSEISDTQYF.

The rearrangement uses TRBV5-1 and TRBJ2-7; 12 nucleotides agree with TRBD2. This CDR3 spans 19 amino acids. Losses at the gene ends were 4 bases for V and 0 bases for J; bases not matched to a gene: 14. Germline CDR1 and CDR2: SGHRS and YFSETQ. In nucleotides, the CDR3 is TGCGCCAGCAGCGCCCCAGCCGGGACTAGCGGGCCTCGCTCCTACGAGCAGTACTTC. This sequence encodes CASSAPAGTSGPRSYEQYF.

The chain recombines TRBV5-1 with TRBJ2-1; 7 nucleotides align to TRBD1. This CDR3 has 17 amino acids. Unmatched junction bases numbered 14, after V lost 4 bases and J lost 4 bases. CDR1 is SGHRS, CDR2 YFSETQ, per germline. The CDR3 reads CASSQPQTGVRYNEQFF. CDR3 coding DNA: TGCGCCAGCAGCCAGCCCCAAACAGGGGTGAGGTACAATGAGCAGTTCTTC.

This clone was seen a handful of times. The genes are TRBV28 and TRBJ1-6, with D perhaps TRBD1 (5 bases). This CDR3 has 13 residues. The V gene's germline CDR1 is MDHEN and CDR2 SYDVKM. With 6 bases removed from V and 8 bases from J, the gap between germline ends came to 11 bases. CDR3 nucleotides: TGTGCCAGCAGCCCCGGGACTCATTCACCCCTCCACTTT. Residues: CASSPGTHSPLHF.

V is TRBV19 and J is TRBJ2-2; possible D gene TRBD2, 6 bases. The CDR3 covers 15 residues. The V end was cut by 9 bases, the J end by 3 bases, with 17 bases between. Germline CDR1 and CDR2: LNHDA and SQIVND (reference sequence). This CDR3 is CASGNTGEDTGELFF. In DNA form, the CDR3 reads TGTGCCAGCGGAAATACCGGGGAGGACACCGGGGAGCTGTTTTTT.

This clone occurred once. The V gene is TRBV19, the J gene TRBJ2-1; TRBD2 is a possible D gene (6 bases). The CDR3 covers 16 residues. The germline V and J ends were trimmed by 5 bases and 5 bases, with 19 bases remaining between them. Germline V CDR1 and CDR2: LNHDA, SQIVND (reference sequence). The CDR3 DNA reads as TGTGCCAGTAGTGTCGAAGGCCGGGACTTGAACAATGAGCAGTTCTTC. Translating it yields CASSVEGRDLNNEQFF.

The chain combines TRBV30 with TRBJ1-5; 7 nucleotides line up with TRBD1. The CDR3 sequence is 14 residues long. Trimming took 2 bases from V and 4 from J; bases not matched to a gene: 5. Germline CDR1 reads GTSNPN; CDR2 reads SVGIG (reference sequence). CDR3 amino acids: CAWSTGTENQPQHF. The CDR3 DNA reads as TGTGCCTGGAGTACCGGGACAGAGAATCAGCCCCAGCATTTT. The full variable domain, with the rest looked up from reference TRBV30 and TRBJ1-5, is SQTIHQWPATLVQPVGSPLSLECTVEGTSNPNLYWYRQAAGRGLQLLFYSVGIGQISSEVPQNLSASRPQDRQFILSSKKLLLSDSGFYLCAWSTGTENQPQHFGDGTRLSIL.

The chain has TRBV19 and TRBJ2-4; 7 nucleotides agree with TRBD1. V shed 5 bases, J shed 6 bases, and the junction held 4 bases outside the gene matches. Germline loops: CDR1 LNHDA, CDR2 SQIVND (reference sequence). The CDR3 is 13 amino acids. This CDR3 reads CASSEQGRNIQYF. The CDR3 region has the DNA TGTGCCAGTAGTGAACAGGGGAGAAACATTCAGTACTTC.

The chain joins TRBV19 to TRBJ2-6; 12 nucleotides match TRBD1. Germline CDR1 LNHDA, CDR2 SQIVND (reference sequence). The V and J ends lost 5 bases and 2 bases, in that order; junction bases with no gene match: 13. This CDR3 has 20 residues. CDR3 DNA: TGTGCCAGTAGTGCTCGAGCCGGGACAGGGGGCGCCCCTGGGGCCAACGTCCTGACTTTC. Translation gives CASSARAGTGGAPGANVLTF.

The rearrangement joins TRBV3-1 (or the pseudogene TRBV3-2) to TRBJ2-1; D may be TRBD2 (5 bases). The CDR3 loop spans 13 amino acids. CDR1 is LGHDT, CDR2 YNNKEL, per germline (reference sequence). Trimming shortened V by 6 bases and J by 5 bases, and 11 bases separated the two germline ends. The CDR3 DNA is TGTGCCAGCAGGGGGAGAAGTAACAATGAGCAGTTCTTC. Its translation: CASRGRSNNEQFF.

The chain joins TRBV10-1 to TRBJ2-7; TRBD2 might be the D (5 bases). Germline V gives CDR1 WNHNN, CDR2 SYGVQD (reference sequence). V was trimmed by 4 bases and J by 5 bases, leaving 15 bases between them. The CDR3 totals 14 residues. CDR3 DNA sequence: TGCGCCAGCAGTGCCTTTGTGGGAGCCCACGAGCAGTACTTC. This encodes CASSAFVGAHEQYF.

The rearrangement joins TRBV18 to TRBJ2-2; the D gene is possibly TRBD1 (6 bases). From germline, CDR1 is KGHSH and CDR2 LQKENI. The CDR3 sequence is 16 residues long. V lost 3 bases and J lost 4, with 15 bases in between. The CDR3 here is CASSPVDRPTTGELFF. The CDR3 bases are TGTGCCAGCTCACCCGTGGACAGACCTACCACCGGGGAGCTGTTTTTT.

The chain uses TRBV21-1 and TRBJ1-2. TRBV21-1 is an annotated pseudogene. This CDR3 is 18 amino acids long. Written as DNA, the CDR3 is TGTGCCAGCAGTATCATACACCAGGGGCAGGGACTATACTATGGCTACACCTTC. Translating gives CASSIIHQGQGLYYGYTF.

The V call is TRBV19, the J call TRBJ1-4; 9 bases map to TRBD1. After removal of 3 bases from V and 5 bases from J, the junction contained 10 bases not matched to a gene. The CDR3 extends over 17 amino acids. Germline values: CDR1 LNHDA, CDR2 SQIVND (reference sequence). As DNA, the CDR3 is TGTGCCAGTAGTATGACAGGGGGGCCGGACGAAAATGAAAAACTGTTTTTT. This sequence encodes CASSMTGGPDENEKLFF.

V usage is TRBV27 and J usage is TRBJ1-2, with 7 bases identical to TRBD1. The CDR3 runs 13 residues. The germline CDR1 and CDR2 sequences are MNHEY and SMNVEV (reference sequence). V shed 3 bases and J 5 bases; nucleotides not matched to a gene: 3. In nucleotides, the CDR3 is TGTGCCAGCAGTTTGGACAGGCATTATGGCTACACCTTC. It specifies CASSLDRHYGYTF.

The rearrangement links TRBV5-1 to TRBJ2-2; 7 bases align to TRBD1. This CDR3 is built from 15 residues. The germline CDR1 and CDR2 sequences are SGHRS and YFSETQ. With 2 bases clipped from V and 5 bases from J, the junction kept 6 bases outside the gene matches. The CDR3, as DNA: TGCGCCAGCAGCTTCACAGGGGATGTTACCGGGGAGCTGTTTTTT. Amino acid sequence: CASSFTGDVTGELFF.